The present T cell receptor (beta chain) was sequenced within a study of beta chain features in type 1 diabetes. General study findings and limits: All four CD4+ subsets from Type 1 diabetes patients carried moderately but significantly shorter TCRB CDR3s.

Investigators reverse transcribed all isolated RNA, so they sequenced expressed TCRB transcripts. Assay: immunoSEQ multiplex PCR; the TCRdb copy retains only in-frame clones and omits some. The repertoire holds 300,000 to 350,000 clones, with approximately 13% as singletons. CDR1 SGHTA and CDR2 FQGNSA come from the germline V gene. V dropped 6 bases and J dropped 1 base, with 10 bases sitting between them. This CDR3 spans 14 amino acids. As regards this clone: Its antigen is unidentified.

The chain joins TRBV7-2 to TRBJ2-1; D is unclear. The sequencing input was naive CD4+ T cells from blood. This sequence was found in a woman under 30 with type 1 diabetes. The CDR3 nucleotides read TGTGCCAGCAGTAGGAGAGGATCCTACAATGAGCAGTTCTTC. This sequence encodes CASSRRGSYNEQFF.